The next 17 T cell receptor beta chains were all read from a single sample in a study of blood T cell repertoires in COVID-19. Sequenced by immunoSEQ multiplex PCR; TCRdb stores in-frame clones only, minus some. The data hold hundreds of thousands of clones, with 85% observed a single time. The sample taken for sequencing was peripheral blood. These receptors all come from a man aged 50 or older with COVID-19, enrolled during active disease.

This chain uses TRBV2 with TRBJ2-2; 11 positions match TRBD2. With 7 bases clipped from V and 3 bases from J, the junction kept 4 bases outside the gene matches. The CDR3 has 15 residues. Germline-derived CDR1 and CDR2 are SNHLY and FYNNEI. The CDR3 sequence is CASTRLAGHTGELFF. CDR3 nucleotides: TGTGCCAGCACTAGACTAGCGGGGCACACCGGGGAGCTGTTTTTT. Full variable domain (rest looked up from reference TRBV2 and TRBJ2-2): EPEVTQTPSHQVTQMGQEVILRCVPISNHLYFYWYRQILGQKVEFLVSFYNNEISEKSEIFDDQFSVERPDGSNFTLKIRSTKLEDSAMYFCASTRLAGHTGELFFGEGSRLTVL.

Here the CDR3 DNA reads TGTGCCAGCAGTTTATCCCAGGACATCTATGGCTACACCTTC. Translation: CASSLSQDIYGYTF. V is TRBV28 and J is TRBJ1-2, with D possibly matching TRBD1 (5 bases). With 1 base removed from V and 4 bases from J, the gap between germline ends came to 10 bases. CDR3 length equals 14 residues. Germline CDR1 reads MDHEN; CDR2 reads SYDVKM.

This chain uses TRBV18 with TRBJ2-2, with 10 nucleotides matching TRBD1. The CDR3 has 16 residues. The V gene end was trimmed by 4 bases and the J gene end by 0 bases; junction bases not matched to a gene: 2. The germline CDR1 and CDR2 sequences are KGHSH and LQKENI. CDR3 DNA: TGTGCCAGCTCACGACAGGGGGCCGCGAACACCGGGGAGCTGTTTTTT. Its translation: CASSRQGAANTGELFF.

V usage is TRBV7-2 and J usage is TRBJ2-1; 7 positions agree with TRBD2. Germline assignment: CDR1 SGHTA and CDR2 FQGNSA. The CDR3 has 13 amino acids. Trimming at V came to 1 base and at J to 10 bases, leaving 4 bases not matched to a gene. CDR3 coding DNA: TGTGCCAGCAGCTTAGGGGGTAGCGGGGAGCAGTTCTTC. The encoded protein is CASSLGGSGEQFF.

The genes are TRBV6-2 or TRBV6-3 and TRBJ2-7; D may be TRBD2 (6 bases). The CDR3 is made up of 13 amino acids. Germline V gene lookup returns CDR1 MNHEY and CDR2 SVGEGT. Trimming removed 4 bases at V and 3 bases at J, with 10 bases between. This chain's CDR3 is CASSWNSGYEQYF. In DNA form, the CDR3 reads TGTGCCAGCAGTTGGAATAGCGGCTACGAGCAGTACTTC.

This clone appeared a single time. The chain uses TRBV5-1 and TRBJ2-7, with TRBD1 matching 7 bases. V trimming: 4 bases; J trimming: 4 bases; junction bases outside the gene matches: 11. CDR1 is SGHRS and CDR2 is YFSETQ in the germline V gene. The CDR3 consists of 15 residues. This CDR3 reads CASSPERGHVYEQYF. The CDR3 DNA is TGCGCCAGCAGCCCGGAAAGGGGGCACGTATACGAGCAGTACTTC.

The V call is TRBV11-2, the J call TRBJ2-5; 9 bases match TRBD2. This CDR3 comprises 14 residues. V shed 11 bases, J shed 10 bases, and the junction held 17 bases outside the gene matches. Germline V lookup: CDR1 SGHAT, CDR2 FQNNGV. CDR3 sequence: CASAGASGAPDQYF. For the CDR3, the DNA is TGTGCCTCAGCCGGGGCTAGCGGGGCCCCTGACCAGTACTTC.

This chain connects TRBV28 to TRBJ1-3, with D unresolved. CDR1 is MDHEN and CDR2 is SYDVKM in the germline V gene. The CDR3 runs to 10 residues. Trimming pared 8 bases from V and 4 bases from J, leaving 3 bases between. Here the CDR3 reads CASQGNTIYF. The CDR3 nucleotides read TGTGCCAGCCAGGGAAACACCATATATTTT.

In DNA form, the CDR3 reads TGCGCCAGCAGTATGGGACAGACGAACACTGAAGCTTTCTTT. This encodes CASSMGQTNTEAFF. The chain joins TRBV10-1 to TRBJ1-1; TRBD1 matches at 7 bases. The CDR3 loop spans 14 amino acids. CDR1 is WNHNN, CDR2 SYGVQD, per germline (reference sequence). The ends lost 5 bases at V and 1 base at J; junction bases unmatched: 4.

This chain links TRBV10-2 with TRBJ1-3; TRBD1 matches at 9 bases. In germline, CDR1 is WSHSY, CDR2 SAAADI. Unmatched junction bases numbered 2, after V lost 3 bases and J lost 5 bases. CDR3 size: 14 residues. DNA for the CDR3: TGCGCCAGCAGTGACGGGACAGGGAGAAACACCATATATTTT. Translating it yields CASSDGTGRNTIYF.

The chain has TRBV4-2 and TRBJ1-1, with D possibly matching TRBD1 (5 bases). V was clipped by 0 bases and J by 5 bases, with 13 bases between them. There are 15 residues in the CDR3. The germline CDR1 and CDR2 sequences are LGHNA and YNFKEQ. The CDR3 sequence: CASSQDLQGTTEAFF. CDR3 bases: TGTGCCAGCAGCCAAGATCTCCAGGGTACGACTGAAGCTTTCTTT.

The chain carries TRBV6-6 and TRBJ1-6; D gene unclear. V dropped 5 bases and J dropped 9 bases, with 11 bases sitting between them. Germline-derived CDR1 and CDR2 are MNHNY and SVGAGI (reference sequence). This CDR3 is 13 amino acids long. This CDR3 is CASSGRGLSPLHF. The CDR3 DNA follows: TGTGCCAGCAGTGGCAGAGGGCTTTCACCCCTCCACTTT.

J is TRBJ1-3 and V is TRBV6-5, with 8 positions matching TRBD1. This CDR3 is 15 amino acids long. The germline V gene has CDR1 MNHEY and CDR2 SVGAGI. J gave up 9 bases and V 6 bases, and 13 bases lay outside the gene matches. In DNA, the CDR3 is TGTGCCAGCAGGAGGACAGGGTCGGGGCCTGGCACCATATATTTT. Translating it yields CASRRTGSGPGTIYF.

The gene calls are TRBV29-1 and TRBJ1-2; a possible D gene is TRBD1 (5 bases). Trimming left V 7 bases short and J 6 bases short, with 15 bases between. CDR1 and CDR2 (germline): SQVTM, ANQGSEA. The CDR3 totals 12 residues. CDR3 DNA: TGCAGCGAAAGCGGGACCTCTAATGGCTACACCTTC. The encoded protein is CSESGTSNGYTF.

This clone came up many times. This chain joins TRBV19 and TRBJ1-4, with a possible D match to TRBD1 (5 bases). This CDR3 region has 15 residues. The germline V gene has CDR1 LNHDA and CDR2 SQIVND (reference sequence). Trimming stripped 6 bases from V and 1 base from J, with 12 bases between. CDR3 sequence (DNA): TGTGCCAGTAGGGGTGGGGCACGAACTAATGAAAAACTGTTTTTT. Residues: CASRGGARTNEKLFF.

The chain carries TRBV3-1 (or the pseudogene TRBV3-2) and TRBJ1-5; tentative D call: TRBD1 (6 bases). Germline V gene data show CDR1 as LGHDT and CDR2 as YNNKEL (reference sequence). The CDR3 has 15 residues. V was shortened by 4 bases and J by 8 bases, with 18 bases between the two germline ends. The CDR3 loop reads CASSRRDTGDKPQHF. The CDR3 nucleotides read TGTGCCAGCAGCCGCCGGGACACCGGAGATAAGCCCCAGCATTTT.

This chain links TRBV29-1 with TRBJ2-5; 9 nucleotides line up with TRBD1. J gave up 4 bases and V 5 bases, and 8 bases lay outside the gene matches. The CDR3 runs 14 residues. CDR1 and CDR2 from the germline V gene are SQVTM and ANQGSEA. The CDR3 DNA sequence: TGCAGCGTTCAGGGACAGGGAAAAATAGAGACCCAGTACTTC. It translates to CSVQGQGKIETQYF. The full variable domain, completed using reference TRBV29-1 and TRBJ2-5, is SAVISQKPSRDICQRGTSLTIQCQVDSQVTMMFWYRQQPGQSLTLIATANQGSEATYESGFVIDKFPISRPNLTFSTLTVSNMSPEDSSIYLCSVQGQGKIETQYFGPGTRLLVL.